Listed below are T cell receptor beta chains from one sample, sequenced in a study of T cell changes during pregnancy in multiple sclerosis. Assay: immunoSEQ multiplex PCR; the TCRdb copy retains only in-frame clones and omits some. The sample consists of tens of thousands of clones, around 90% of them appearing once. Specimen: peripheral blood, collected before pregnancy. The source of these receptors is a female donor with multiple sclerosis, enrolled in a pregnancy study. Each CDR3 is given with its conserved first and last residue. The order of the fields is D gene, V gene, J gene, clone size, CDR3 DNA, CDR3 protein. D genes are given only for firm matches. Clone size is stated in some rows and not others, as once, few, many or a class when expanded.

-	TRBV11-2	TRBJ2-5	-	TGTGCCAGCAGCTTAGTACCCTACTTCTTAGAGACCCAGTACTTC	CASSLVPYFLETQYF
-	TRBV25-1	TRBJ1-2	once	TGTGCCAGCAGGACCCCTGATGGGCATGGCTACACCTTC	CASRTPDGHGYTF
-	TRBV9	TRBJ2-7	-	TGTGCCAGCAGCGTTGGGACTTGGGGAGACGAGCAGTACTTC	CASSVGTWGDEQYF
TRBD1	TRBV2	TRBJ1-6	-	TGTGCCAGCAGTGATGGGGACAGGGGACCGTCACCCCTCCACTTT	CASSDGDRGPSPLHF
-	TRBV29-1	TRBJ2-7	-	TGCAGCGCTCTGACAGGACCCTACGAGCAGTACTTC	CSALTGPYEQYF
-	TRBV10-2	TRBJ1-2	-	TGCGCCAGCAGTGAGACGCCCGAGGATGGCTACACCTTC	CASSETPEDGYTF
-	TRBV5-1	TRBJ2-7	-	TGCGCCAGCACTCGTTCCCGAGGCCTCTACGAGCAGTACTTC	CASTRSRGLYEQYF
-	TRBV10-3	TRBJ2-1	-	TGTGCCATCAGGCCCAGCCACAGGGGACGGGGGAATGAGCAGTTCTTC	CAIRPSHRGRGNEQFF
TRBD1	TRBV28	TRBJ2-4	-	TGTGCCAGCAGTTTTTCCACCGGGACAGACATGGGAAACATTCAGTACTTC	CASSFSTGTDMGNIQYF
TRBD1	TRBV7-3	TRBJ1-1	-	TGTGCCAGCAGCCCGTTTATTGGACAGGGGGCATCTGAAGCTTTCTTT	CASSPFIGQGASEAFF
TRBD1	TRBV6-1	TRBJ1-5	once	TGTGCCAGCAGTGAAAGACAGGGTGTTCAGCCCCAGCATTTT	CASSERQGVQPQHF
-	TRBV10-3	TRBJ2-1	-	TGTGCCATCAGTGAGTCCTATCAGGGTCGCAATGAGCAGTTCTTC	CAISESYQGRNEQFF
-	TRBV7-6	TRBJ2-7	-	TGTGCCAGCAGCTTAGCGGGGGGGCGTGGGTACGAGCAGTACTTC	CASSLAGGRGYEQYF
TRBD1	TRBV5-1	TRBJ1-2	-	TGCGCCAGCGCAACCAGGACAGGCTCTAACTATGGCTACACCTTC	CASATRTGSNYGYTF
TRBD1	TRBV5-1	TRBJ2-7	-	TGCGCCAGCAGCTTAGGGGACAGCCGAACCTACGAGCAGTACTTC	CASSLGDSRTYEQYF
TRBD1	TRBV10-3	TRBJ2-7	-	TGTGCCATCAGTGAGTCGGGGGACAGGACCTACGAGCAGTACTTC	CAISESGDRTYEQYF
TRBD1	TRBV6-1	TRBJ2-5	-	TGTGCCAGCAGAGAGACAGGGCAGGGGACCCAGTACTTC	CASRETGQGTQYF
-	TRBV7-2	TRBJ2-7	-	TGTGCCAGCAGCCCTCGACAGAGCTCCTACGAGCAGTACTTC	CASSPRQSSYEQYF
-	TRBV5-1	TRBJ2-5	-	TGCGCCAGCAGCTTCCTGGGAGGCGGGGTAGAGACCCAGTACTTC	CASSFLGGGVETQYF
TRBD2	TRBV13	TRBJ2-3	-	TGTGCCAGCAGCTTCTCGAGCGGGGGCGCTAGCACAGATACGCAGTATTTT	CASSFSSGGASTDTQYF
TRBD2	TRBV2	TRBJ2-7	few	TGTGCCAGCAGGGCCGGTAGCGGGGTTTACGAGCAGTACTTC	CASRAGSGVYEQYF
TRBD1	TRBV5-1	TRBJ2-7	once	TGCGCCAGCAGCCCATACCGCCTTTCAGGGGGCGACCCCTACGAGCAGTACTTC	CASSPYRLSGGDPYEQYF
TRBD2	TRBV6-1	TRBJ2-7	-	TGTGCCAGCATCGGTCGGGAGGGAAAATACGAGCAGTACTTC	CASIGREGKYEQYF
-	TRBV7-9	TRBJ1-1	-	TGTGCCAGCAGCTTTGGCACAGGGTACACTGAAGCTTTCTTT	CASSFGTGYTEAFF
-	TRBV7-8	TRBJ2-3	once	TGTGCCAGCAGCTTAGTTGGGGGCCGCACAGATACGCAGTATTTT	CASSLVGGRTDTQYF
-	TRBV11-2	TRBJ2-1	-	TGTGCCAGCACAACAGATTACTCCTACAATGAGCAGTTCTTC	CASTTDYSYNEQFF
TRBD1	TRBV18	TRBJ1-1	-	TGTGCCAGCTCACAGACTAATACCGGGACAGATGTAATGAACACTGAAGCTTTCTTT	CASSQTNTGTDVMNTEAFF
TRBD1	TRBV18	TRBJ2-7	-	TGTGCCAGCTCACCGGTAGTTAATCGACAGGGGACCTCCTACGAGCAGTACTTC	CASSPVVNRQGTSYEQYF
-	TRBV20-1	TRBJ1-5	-	TGCAGAGGGGCCCCCAATCAGCCCCAGCATTTT	CRGAPNQPQHF
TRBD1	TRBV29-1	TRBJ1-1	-	TGCAGCGTTGGAGAAGGGGGTTGGTGGGACAGGAACACTGAAGCTTTCTTT	CSVGEGGWWDRNTEAFF
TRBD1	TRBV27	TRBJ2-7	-	TGTGCCAGCAGTTTTCAGGGGGCTACCTACGAGCAGTACTTC	CASSFQGATYEQYF